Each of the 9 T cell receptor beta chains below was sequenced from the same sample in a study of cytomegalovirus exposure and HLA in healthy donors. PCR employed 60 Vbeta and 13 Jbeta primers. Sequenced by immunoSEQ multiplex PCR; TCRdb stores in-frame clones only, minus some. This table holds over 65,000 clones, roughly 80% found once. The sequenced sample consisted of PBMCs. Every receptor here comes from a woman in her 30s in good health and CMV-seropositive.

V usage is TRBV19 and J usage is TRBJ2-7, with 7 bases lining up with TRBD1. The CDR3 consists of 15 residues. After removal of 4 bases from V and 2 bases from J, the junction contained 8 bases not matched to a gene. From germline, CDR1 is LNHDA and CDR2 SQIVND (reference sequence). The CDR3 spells CASSNGNRGPYEQYF. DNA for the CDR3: TGTGCCAGTAGTAATGGGAACAGGGGACCCTACGAGCAGTACTTC.

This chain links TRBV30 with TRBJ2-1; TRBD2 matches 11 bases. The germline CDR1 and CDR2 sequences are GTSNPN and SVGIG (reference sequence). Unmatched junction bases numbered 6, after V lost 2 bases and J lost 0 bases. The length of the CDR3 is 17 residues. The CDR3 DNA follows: TGTGCCTGGAGTTCTAGACTAGCGGGGCCCTCCTACAATGAGCAGTTCTTC. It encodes CAWSSRLAGPSYNEQFF.

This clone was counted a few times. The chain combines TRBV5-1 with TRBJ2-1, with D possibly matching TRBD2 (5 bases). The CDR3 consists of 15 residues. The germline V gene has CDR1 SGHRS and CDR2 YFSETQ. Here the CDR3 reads CVFCKRKAAYDEQFF. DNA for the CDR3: TGCGTTTTTTGCAAGCGGAAGGCGGCATACGATGAGCAGTTCTTC.

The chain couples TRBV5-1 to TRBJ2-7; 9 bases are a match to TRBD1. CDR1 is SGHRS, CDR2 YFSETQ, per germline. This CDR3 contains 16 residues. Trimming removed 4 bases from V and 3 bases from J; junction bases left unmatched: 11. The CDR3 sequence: CASSITGGRSNYEQYF. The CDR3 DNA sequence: TGCGCCAGCAGCATTACAGGGGGCCGGTCGAACTACGAGCAGTACTTC.

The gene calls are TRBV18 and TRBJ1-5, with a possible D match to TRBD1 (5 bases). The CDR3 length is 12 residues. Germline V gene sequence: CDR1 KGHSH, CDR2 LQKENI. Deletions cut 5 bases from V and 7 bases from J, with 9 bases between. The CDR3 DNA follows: TGTGCCAGCTCAACGGGGGAGCAGCCCCAGCATTTT. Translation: CASSTGEQPQHF.

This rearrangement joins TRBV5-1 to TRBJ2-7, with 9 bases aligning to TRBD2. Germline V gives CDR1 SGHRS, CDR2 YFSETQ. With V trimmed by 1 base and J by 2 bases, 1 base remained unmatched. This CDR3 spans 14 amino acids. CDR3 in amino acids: CASSLRLAAYEQYF. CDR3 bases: TGCGCCAGCAGCTTGAGACTAGCGGCCTACGAGCAGTACTTC. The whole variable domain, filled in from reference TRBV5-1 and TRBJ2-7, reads KAGVTQTPRYLIKTRGQQVTLSCSPISGHRSVSWYQQTPGQGLQFLFEYFSETQRNKGNFPGRFSGRQFSNSRSEMNVSTLELGDSALYLCASSLRLAAYEQYFGPGTRLTVT.

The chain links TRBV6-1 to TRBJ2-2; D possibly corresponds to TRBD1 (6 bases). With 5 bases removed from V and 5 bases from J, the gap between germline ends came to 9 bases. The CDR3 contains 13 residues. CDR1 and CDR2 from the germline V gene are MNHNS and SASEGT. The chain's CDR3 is CASSRTETGELFF. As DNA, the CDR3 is TGTGCCAGCAGTAGGACAGAGACCGGGGAGCTGTTTTTT.

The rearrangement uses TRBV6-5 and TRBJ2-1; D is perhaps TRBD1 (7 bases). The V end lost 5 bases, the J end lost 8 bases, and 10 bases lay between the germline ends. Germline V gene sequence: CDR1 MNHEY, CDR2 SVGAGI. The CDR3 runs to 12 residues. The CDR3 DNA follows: TGTGCCAGCAGTGCAGGGGGGTATGAGCAGTTCTTC. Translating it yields CASSAGGYEQFF.

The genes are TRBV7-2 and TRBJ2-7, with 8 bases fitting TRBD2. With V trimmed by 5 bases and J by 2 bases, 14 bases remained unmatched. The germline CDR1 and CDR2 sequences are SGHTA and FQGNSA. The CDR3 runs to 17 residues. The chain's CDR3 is CASSRRGLAGGTYEQYF. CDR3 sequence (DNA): TGTGCCAGCAGCCGAAGGGGCCTGGCGGGAGGTACCTACGAGCAGTACTTC.